The 27 T cell receptor beta chains below all came from one sample that was sequenced in a study of technical replicates of blood from several donors (dated 2017 in TCRdb). The library was generated by the immunoSEQ multiplex PCR assay. TCRdb provides this immuneACCESS table in a form limited to in-frame rearrangements. Some clones are lacking; in checked studies, under half of them reflect an unresolved V gene, and why the rest are absent is not known. Present in this sample are 80,000 to 100,000 clones, approximately 96% of which were seen just once. Clones ranked in the top ten supply 0.3% to 0.45% of the sample. Material for sequencing was T cells isolated from PBMCs. The receptors were sampled from a human donor in good health.

The genes are TRBV5-1 and TRBJ2-6; a weak D match, TRBD2 (5 bases). The ends were cut back, 0 bases at V and 2 bases at J, with 9 bases in the middle. The CDR3 spans 16 residues. Germline lookup yields CDR1 SGHRS and CDR2 YFSETQ. CDR3 sequence: CASSLAPGTGANVLTF. CDR3 in DNA: TGCGCCAGCAGCTTGGCCCCCGGGACTGGGGCCAACGTCCTGACTTTC.

The rearrangement uses TRBV27 and TRBJ2-1; 11 bases are a match to TRBD1. This CDR3 is built from 15 residues. The ends lost 3 bases at V and 8 bases at J; junction bases unmatched: 6. Germline V gene data show CDR1 as MNHEY and CDR2 as SMNVEV (reference sequence). The chain's CDR3 is CASSFLGQGAYEQFF. DNA for the CDR3: TGTGCCAGCAGTTTCCTAGGACAGGGGGCTTATGAGCAGTTCTTC.

The chain uses TRBV14 and TRBJ2-7; 11 bases align to TRBD2. CDR3 length: 16 residues. Unmatched junction bases numbered 10, after V lost 4 bases and J lost 5 bases. Germline values: CDR1 SGHDN, CDR2 FVKESK. In DNA, the CDR3 is TGTGCCAGCAGCCGATTAACTAGCGGGAGTTCCCACGAGCAGTACTTC. Translating gives CASSRLTSGSSHEQYF.

V gene TRBV10-1 combines with J gene TRBJ1-5; 9 bases agree with TRBD1. Trimming at V came to 9 bases and at J to 5 bases, leaving 8 bases not matched to a gene. From germline, CDR1 is WNHNN and CDR2 SYGVQD (reference sequence). CDR3 size: 14 residues. The CDR3 sequence: CASHNGTGYQPQHF. Written as DNA, the CDR3 is TGCGCCAGTCATAATGGGACAGGGTATCAGCCCCAGCATTTT.

The sample holds one count of this clone. This chain links TRBV30 with TRBJ1-3; TRBD1 matches at 7 bases. Germline V gene lookup returns CDR1 GTSNPN and CDR2 SVGIG (reference sequence). With 2 bases clipped from V and 2 bases from J, the junction kept 6 bases outside the gene matches. This CDR3 is built from 15 residues. As DNA, the CDR3 is TGTGCCTGGAGTTTCCCGGGGACAGCTGGAAACACCATATATTTT. Residues: CAWSFPGTAGNTIYF.

The chain employs TRBV18 and TRBJ2-1; unclear D gene. Trimming stripped 3 bases from V and 5 bases from J, with 11 bases between. Germline V lookup: CDR1 KGHSH, CDR2 LQKENI. This CDR3 contains 14 residues. The CDR3 here is CASSPGRIDNEQFF. CDR3 bases: TGTGCCAGCTCACCGGGCAGGATAGACAATGAGCAGTTCTTC.

This rearrangement joins TRBV5-4 to TRBJ1-2; D possibly corresponds to TRBD1 (5 bases). This CDR3 is 11 amino acids long. V lost 4 bases and J 7 bases, leaving 8 bases between the germline ends. CDR1 and CDR2 (germline): SGHNT, YYREEE (reference sequence). CDR3 loop: CASSLGGGYTF. The CDR3 DNA sequence: TGTGCCAGCAGCCTCGGGGGTGGCTACACCTTC.

This clone was detected a few times. The V and J genes are TRBV29-1 and TRBJ1-1; tentatively, D is TRBD1 (5 bases). Trimming stripped 6 bases from V and 0 bases from J, with 11 bases between. CDR3 size: 13 residues. Germline V gives CDR1 SQVTM, CDR2 ANQGSEA. CDR3 DNA sequence: TGCAGCGTCCTCGGGGGGATGAACACTGAAGCTTTCTTT. Translating gives CSVLGGMNTEAFF.

The chain uses TRBV7-9 and TRBJ1-1, with a tentative D call TRBD1 (6 bases). Germline V gives CDR1 SEHNR, CDR2 FQNEAQ (reference sequence). This CDR3 spans 12 amino acids. Trimming stripped 5 bases from V and 11 bases from J, with 15 bases between. For the CDR3, the DNA is TGTGCCAGCAGCCCGACAGGTCCCGTGGCTTTCTTT. Its protein is CASSPTGPVAFF.

This chain links TRBV7-2 with TRBJ2-7, with D perhaps TRBD1 (5 bases). Trimming took off 5 bases at V and 5 bases at J, with 13 bases between the two ends. The CDR3 has 13 amino acids. Germline assignment: CDR1 SGHTA and CDR2 FQGNSA. The CDR3 spells CASSPQGFDEQYF. CDR3 bases: TGTGCCAGCAGCCCGCAGGGTTTCGACGAGCAGTACTTC.

This rearrangement joins TRBV28 to TRBJ2-1; D possibly corresponds to TRBD1 (8 bases). V gave up 5 bases and J gave up 9 bases, with 11 bases separating them. This CDR3 is 12 amino acids long. Per germline, CDR1 MDHEN and CDR2 SYDVKM. In DNA form, the CDR3 reads TGTGCCAGCAGTACAGGGGGGGGTGAGCAGTTCTTC. Residues: CASSTGGGEQFF.

The genes are TRBV30 and TRBJ2-1; 12 bases match TRBD2. CDR3 length: 16 amino acids. V was clipped by 0 bases and J by 5 bases; unmatched bases: 5. CDR1 and CDR2 from the germline V gene are GTSNPN and SVGIG (reference sequence). CDR3: CAWSVWTSGAHNEQFF. The CDR3 coding sequence is TGTGCCTGGAGTGTCTGGACTAGCGGGGCCCACAATGAGCAGTTCTTC. Using reference TRBV30 and TRBJ2-1 for the parts outside the CDR3, the full variable domain is SQTIHQWPATLVQPVGSPLSLECTVEGTSNPNLYWYRQAAGRGLQLLFYSVGIGQISSEVPQNLSASRPQDRQFILSSKKLLLSDSGFYLCAWSVWTSGAHNEQFFGPGTRLTVL.

This rearrangement joins TRBV6-5 to TRBJ1-2, with a tentative D call TRBD1 (6 bases). V gave up 8 bases and J gave up 6 bases, with 19 bases separating them. Germline lookup yields CDR1 MNHEY and CDR2 SVGAGI. The CDR3 is 14 amino acids. This CDR3 reads CASSRGGRLNGYTF. DNA of the CDR3: TGTGCCAGCTCCCGGGGGGGGCGCCTAAATGGCTACACCTTC.

This sequence joins TRBV30 and TRBJ2-1; TRBD2 matches 7 bases. Germline V gene data show CDR1 as GTSNPN and CDR2 as SVGIG (reference sequence). The CDR3 contains 14 residues. The junction had 3 bases not matched to a gene; V was cut back by 4 bases and J by 0 bases. Written as DNA, the CDR3 is TGTGCCTGGAAACGCGGGAGCTCCTACAATGAGCAGTTCTTC. This translates into CAWKRGSSYNEQFF.

The chain has TRBV6-1 and TRBJ2-1; D is unclear. This CDR3 comprises 15 residues. V was cut by 1 base and J by 4 bases, with 11 bases left in between. Per the germline V gene, CDR1 is MNHNS and CDR2 is SASEGT. CDR3 nucleotide sequence: TGTGCCAGCAGTGAAGGGGTACTGACATACAATGAGCAGTTCTTC. Translated: CASSEGVLTYNEQFF.

The chain is built from TRBV6-6 and TRBJ1-3; no firm D call. V lost 0 bases, J lost 4 bases, and 4 bases lay in between. The CDR3 is 13 residues long. Germline V gene data show CDR1 as MNHNY and CDR2 as SVGAGI (reference sequence). CDR3 protein: CASSYSLGNTIYF. The CDR3, as DNA: TGTGCCAGCAGTTACTCGTTAGGAAACACCATATATTTT.

The CDR3 loop reads CASSVGLANEQFF. As DNA, the CDR3 is TGTGCCAGCAGCGTAGGGCTAGCCAATGAGCAGTTCTTC. This sequence joins TRBV9 and TRBJ2-1; possible D gene TRBD2, 5 bases. Germline assignment: CDR1 SGDLS and CDR2 YYNGEE. The V and J ends lost 0 bases and 6 bases respectively, with 7 bases between them. This CDR3 region has 13 residues. The full variable domain, in which reference TRBV9 and TRBJ2-1 provide the parts outside the CDR3, is DSGVTQTPKHLITATGQRVTLRCSPRSGDLSVYWYQQSLDQGLQFLIQYYNGEERAKGNILERFSAQQFPDLHSELNLSSLELGDSALYFCASSVGLANEQFFGPGTRLTVL.

The gene calls are TRBV25-1 and TRBJ2-1; 12 positions match TRBD2. In germline, CDR1 is MGHDK, CDR2 SYGVNS. V was clipped by 0 bases and J by 10 bases; unmatched bases: 4. CDR3 length equals 15 residues. CDR3 loop: CASSEYRLAGEEQFF. For the CDR3, the DNA is TGTGCCAGCAGTGAATATAGACTAGCGGGAGAAGAGCAGTTCTTC.

This chain connects TRBV5-6 to TRBJ2-5; unclear D gene. The CDR3 covers 13 residues. Germline assignment: CDR1 SGHDT and CDR2 YYEEEE. Trimming pared 4 bases from V and 4 bases from J, leaving 11 bases between. For the CDR3, the DNA is TGTGCCAGCAGCCTCTCAGATCGAGAGACCCAGTACTTC. Encoded protein: CASSLSDRETQYF.

The chain employs TRBV19 and TRBJ1-3, with 7 bases matching TRBD1. The CDR3 loop spans 14 amino acids. Germline CDR1 is LNHDA and CDR2 is SQIVND (reference sequence). Trimming took 4 bases from V and 4 from J; bases not matched to a gene: 4. CDR3 DNA sequence: TGTGCCAGTAGTAGACAGGGAAGAGGAAACACCATATATTTT. Its translation is CASSRQGRGNTIYF.

This sequence joins TRBV10-1 and TRBJ1-5; D is unresolved. In germline, CDR1 is WNHNN, CDR2 SYGVQD (reference sequence). This CDR3 is 13 amino acids long. Trimming stripped 8 bases from V and 3 bases from J, with 11 bases between. This CDR3 reads CASYQENNQPQHF. The CDR3 DNA reads as TGCGCCAGCTATCAGGAAAACAATCAGCCCCAGCATTTT.

This chain uses TRBV11-2 with TRBJ2-1; D uncertain. CDR3 size: 12 residues. Germline values: CDR1 SGHAT, CDR2 FQNNGV. The V end lost 5 bases, the J end lost 12 bases, and 14 bases lay between the germline ends. The CDR3 reads CASSPETARQFF. The CDR3 DNA reads as TGTGCCAGCAGCCCAGAGACTGCTAGGCAGTTCTTC.

This chain connects TRBV1 to TRBJ2-1; TRBD1, the D gene given by the table, was not confirmed from the DNA. TRBV1 is marked as a pseudogene. This CDR3 contains 18 residues. This CDR3 reads CTSSQINSGTRNNNEQFF. The CDR3 nucleotides read TGCACCAGCAGCCAAATAAACTCCGGGACACGAAACAACAATGAGCAGTTCTTC.

The rearrangement uses TRBV11-3 and TRBJ2-6; weak D call: TRBD2 (6 bases). The germline CDR1 and CDR2 sequences are SGHNT and YENEEA. V gave up 4 bases and J gave up 2 bases, with 15 bases separating them. CDR3 length equals 17 residues. The CDR3 is CASSYSGSFAGANVLTF. CDR3 in DNA: TGTGCCAGCAGCTACTCCGGGAGTTTCGCTGGGGCCAACGTCCTGACTTTC.

The J gene is TRBJ2-3, the V gene TRBV15; possibly TRBD2 for D (5 bases). Trimming stripped 7 bases from V and 3 bases from J, with 20 bases between. This CDR3 has 16 residues. Germline V CDR1 and CDR2: LNHNV, YYDKDF (reference sequence). The CDR3, as DNA: TGTGCCACCACTGAGGGAAACCCTCTCTGGACAGATACGCAGTATTTT. It is translated as CATTEGNPLWTDTQYF.

The gene calls are TRBV5-1 and TRBJ2-7; the D gene is possibly TRBD2 (5 bases). The CDR3 length is 14 residues. The ends were cut back, 2 bases at V and 4 bases at J, with 13 bases in the middle. Germline CDR1 SGHRS, CDR2 YFSETQ. This CDR3 reads CASSLYTGRYEQYF. CDR3 nucleotides: TGCGCCAGCAGCTTATATACGGGAAGATACGAGCAGTACTTC.

The chain recombines TRBV7-8 with TRBJ2-4; weak D call: TRBD1 (6 bases). CDR1 is SGHVS and CDR2 is FQNEAQ in the germline V gene. The CDR3 is made up of 13 amino acids. The germline V and J ends were trimmed by 4 bases and 6 bases, with 10 bases remaining between them. The CDR3 reads CASSSGELNIQYF. The CDR3, as DNA: TGTGCCAGCAGCTCAGGGGAGCTAAACATTCAGTACTTC.